These 13 T cell receptor beta chains originate from one sample sequenced in a study of technical replicates of blood from a handful of donors. Profiled with immunoSEQ multiplex PCR; TCRdb holds only in-frame clones, not every one. Found here are about 88,000 clones, over 90% of them singletons; the top ten hold under 0.4%. The sequencing input was T cells isolated from PBMCs. The receptors derive from a human donor in good health.

This clone appeared a single time. This chain links TRBV7-9 with TRBJ2-7, with 7 bases fitting TRBD2. The V gene's germline CDR1 is SEHNR and CDR2 FQNEAQ (reference sequence). The CDR3 consists of 16 residues. The trim removed 4 bases at V and 0 bases at J, leaving 9 bases unmatched. DNA of the CDR3: TGTGCCAGCAGCTCCCCGGACTTAGCGGGCTCCTACGAGCAGTACTTC. It encodes CASSSPDLAGSYEQYF.

This rearrangement joins TRBV11-2 to TRBJ2-7; 8 nucleotides match TRBD1. The germline V gene encodes CDR1 SGHAT and CDR2 FQNNGV. With V trimmed by 5 bases and J by 2 bases, 8 bases remained unmatched. The CDR3 has 15 amino acids. The chain's CDR3 is CASSNRQGRPYEQYF. Here the CDR3 DNA reads TGTGCCAGCAGCAACCGACAGGGGAGGCCCTACGAGCAGTACTTC.

The gene calls are TRBV4-1 and TRBJ2-5; TRBD2 aligns across 8 bases. The CDR3 is 16 amino acids. Germline CDR1 MGHRA, CDR2 YSYEKL. The V gene end was trimmed by 2 bases and the J gene end by 5 bases; junction bases not matched to a gene: 10. The CDR3 DNA follows: TGCGCCAGCAGCCAAACGGGACTAGATAGTGGGGAGACCCAGTACTTC. Protein product: CASSQTGLDSGETQYF.

The genes are TRBV7-9 and TRBJ1-4; D perhaps matches TRBD1 (6 bases). Trimming took off 4 bases at V and 3 bases at J, with 9 bases between the two ends. The CDR3 runs to 14 residues. From germline, CDR1 is SEHNR and CDR2 FQNEAQ (reference sequence). CDR3: CASSSQGPNEKLFF. The CDR3 nucleotides are TGTGCCAGCAGCTCACAGGGACCTAATGAAAAACTGTTTTTT.

This chain joins TRBV7-6 and TRBJ2-1; D gene uncertain. This CDR3 is built from 13 residues. V dropped 8 bases and J dropped 1 base, with 9 bases sitting between them. Germline lookup yields CDR1 SGHVS and CDR2 FNYEAQ. This CDR3 reads CASADSSYNEQFF. CDR3 DNA: TGTGCCAGCGCTGATAGTTCCTACAATGAGCAGTTCTTC.

The chain uses TRBV6-1 and TRBJ2-6; 7 nucleotides match TRBD1. The CDR3 covers 16 residues. CDR1 MNHNS and CDR2 SASEGT come from the germline V gene. Losses at the gene ends were 1 base for V and 2 bases for J; bases not matched to a gene: 2. The DNA of the CDR3 is TGTGCCAGCAGTGAAGGACAGGGAACTGGGGCCAACGTCCTGACTTTC. It encodes CASSEGQGTGANVLTF.

This chain joins TRBV5-1 and TRBJ2-7; no reliable D call. The CDR3 runs 13 residues. Trimming took 0 bases from V and 3 from J, leaving 7 bases between them. CDR1 is SGHRS and CDR2 is YFSETQ in the germline V gene. This chain's CDR3 is CASSLASLYEQYF. In DNA form, the CDR3 reads TGCGCCAGCAGCTTGGCGTCCCTCTACGAGCAGTACTTC.

This rearrangement joins TRBV13 to TRBJ2-5, with 13 bases aligning to TRBD2. V shed 3 bases, J shed 5 bases, and the junction held 9 bases outside the gene matches. Germline loops: CDR1 PRHDT, CDR2 FYEKMQ (reference sequence). The CDR3 has 17 residues. CDR3 sequence reads: CASSLRLAGGLGETQYF. The CDR3 bases are TGTGCCAGCAGCTTGAGACTAGCGGGAGGTTTAGGCGAGACCCAGTACTTC.

The chain uses TRBV6-5 and TRBJ1-2; possible D gene TRBD1, 6 bases. The CDR3 spans 13 residues. Per germline, CDR1 MNHEY and CDR2 SVGAGI. The ends were cut back, 7 bases at V and 6 bases at J, with 15 bases in the middle. The CDR3 DNA sequence: TGTGCCAGCACCTCTGGGGCAGGGGATGGCTACACCTTC. It specifies CASTSGAGDGYTF.

The chain uses TRBV6-1 and TRBJ2-1, with 9 bases aligning to TRBD2. CDR3 length: 14 residues. J gave up 10 bases and V 3 bases, and 7 bases lay outside the gene matches. CDR1 and CDR2 (germline): MNHNS, SASEGT. The CDR3 bases are TGTGCCAGCAGTGATTGGCGGGAGGGCCCGGAGCAGTTCTTC. It translates to CASSDWREGPEQFF.

The CDR3 nucleotides are TGTGCCATCAGTGGACGAGCGGGAGAAACAGATACGCAGTATTTT. Protein product: CAISGRAGETDTQYF. V gene TRBV10-3 combines with J gene TRBJ2-3, with TRBD2 identical over 8 bases. The ends lost 4 bases at V and 3 bases at J; junction bases unmatched: 6. Germline lookup yields CDR1 ENHRY and CDR2 SYGVKD. The CDR3 contains 15 residues.

CDR3 in DNA: TGCAGCGTCAGGGACTCTGGAAACACCATATATTTT. This sequence encodes CSVRDSGNTIYF. The V and J genes are TRBV29-1 and TRBJ1-3; weak D call: TRBD1 (5 bases). The CDR3 covers 12 residues. Trimming took off 6 bases at V and 0 bases at J, with 6 bases between the two ends. In germline, CDR1 is SQVTM, CDR2 ANQGSEA. The full variable domain, completed using reference TRBV29-1 and TRBJ1-3, is SAVISQKPSRDICQRGTSLTIQCQVDSQVTMMFWYRQQPGQSLTLIATANQGSEATYESGFVIDKFPISRPNLTFSTLTVSNMSPEDSSIYLCSVRDSGNTIYFGEGSWLTVV.

V gene TRBV7-9 combines with J gene TRBJ2-7; a weak D match, TRBD2 (5 bases). The V end lost 3 bases, the J end lost 2 bases, and 5 bases lay between the germline ends. This CDR3 region has 12 residues. The germline V gene encodes CDR1 SEHNR and CDR2 FQNEAQ (reference sequence). CDR3 bases: TGTGCCAGCAGCTTGACTACCTACGAGCAGTACTTC. As protein: CASSLTTYEQYF. The full variable domain, in which reference TRBV7-9 and TRBJ2-7 provide the parts outside the CDR3, is DTGVSQNPRHKITKRGQNVTFRCDPISEHNRLYWYRQTLGQGPEFLTYFQNEAQLEKSRLLSDRFSAERPKGSFSTLEIQRTEQGDSAMYLCASSLTTYEQYFGPGTRLTVT.